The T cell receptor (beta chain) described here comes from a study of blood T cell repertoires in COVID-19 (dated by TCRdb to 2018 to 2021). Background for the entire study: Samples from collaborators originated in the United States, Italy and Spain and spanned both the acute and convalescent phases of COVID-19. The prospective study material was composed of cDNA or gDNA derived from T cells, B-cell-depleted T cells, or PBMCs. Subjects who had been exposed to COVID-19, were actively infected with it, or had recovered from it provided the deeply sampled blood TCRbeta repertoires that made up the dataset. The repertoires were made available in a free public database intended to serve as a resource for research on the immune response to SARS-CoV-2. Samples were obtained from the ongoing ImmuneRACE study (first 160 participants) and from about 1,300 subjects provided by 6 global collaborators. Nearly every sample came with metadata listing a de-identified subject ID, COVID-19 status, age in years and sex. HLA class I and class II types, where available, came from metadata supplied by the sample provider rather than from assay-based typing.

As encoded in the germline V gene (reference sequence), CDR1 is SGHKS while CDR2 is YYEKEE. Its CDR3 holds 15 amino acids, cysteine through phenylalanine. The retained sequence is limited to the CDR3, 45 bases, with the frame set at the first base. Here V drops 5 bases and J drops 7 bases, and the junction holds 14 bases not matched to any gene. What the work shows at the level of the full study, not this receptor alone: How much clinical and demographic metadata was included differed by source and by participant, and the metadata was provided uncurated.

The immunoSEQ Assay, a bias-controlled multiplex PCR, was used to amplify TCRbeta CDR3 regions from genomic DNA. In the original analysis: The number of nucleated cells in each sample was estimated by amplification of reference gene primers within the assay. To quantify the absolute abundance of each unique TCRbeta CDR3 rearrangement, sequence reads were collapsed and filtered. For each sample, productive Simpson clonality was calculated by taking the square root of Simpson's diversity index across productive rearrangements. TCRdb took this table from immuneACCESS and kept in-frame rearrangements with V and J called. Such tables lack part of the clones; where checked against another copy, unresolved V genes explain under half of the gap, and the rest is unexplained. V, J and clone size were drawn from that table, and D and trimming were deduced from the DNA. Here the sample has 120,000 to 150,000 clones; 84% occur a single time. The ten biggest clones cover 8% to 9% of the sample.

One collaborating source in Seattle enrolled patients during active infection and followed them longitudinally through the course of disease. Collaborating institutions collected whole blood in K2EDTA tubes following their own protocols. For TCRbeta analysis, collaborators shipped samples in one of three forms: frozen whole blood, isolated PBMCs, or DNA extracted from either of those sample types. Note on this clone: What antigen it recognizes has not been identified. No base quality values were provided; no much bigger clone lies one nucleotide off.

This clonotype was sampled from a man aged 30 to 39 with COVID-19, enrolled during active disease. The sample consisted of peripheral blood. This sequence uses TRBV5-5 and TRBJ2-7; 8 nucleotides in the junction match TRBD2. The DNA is TGTGCCAGCAGTCCCAGGTCCGGGGGGGAGAGGGAGCAGTACTTC. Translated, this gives CASSPRSGGEREQYF.